The TCR beta chain described here comes from a study of blood T cells in healthy people across ages. Through a sample-barcoded 5' primer and a J-beta primer mix, a second PCR was run for about 6 to 12 cycles. TCRdb re-derived calls from the 5' RACE reads in MiXCR, one entry per CDR3 protein. Here the sample spans under 2,000,000 distinct CDR3 sequences, about 50% being singletons. With 0 bases clipped from V and 3 bases from J, the junction kept 11 bases outside the gene matches. The germline CDR1 and CDR2 sequences are SGDLS and YYNGEE. This CDR3 spans 18 amino acids. Comments on this clonotype: The antigen is not known.

Broader study findings: Long-lived and aged donors differed, with more naive CD4+ cells and higher diversity in the long-lived. In these data, TCR beta diversity tracked strongly with naive T cell percentage.

The sequencing input was blood. The chain is built from TRBV9 and TRBJ2-3, with 9 positions matching TRBD2. The sequence came from a woman aged 40 to 50 in good health. The CDR3 nucleotides are TGTGCCAGCAGCGTAGGTGTAGCGGGGGTATTAAGAACAGATACGCAGTATTTT. Its translation is CASSVGVAGVLRTDTQYF.